This T cell receptor (beta chain) was recovered during a study of shared T cell receptors in the human thymus. Clones were read by immunoSEQ multiplex PCR, and TCRdb kept only the in-frame ones, dropping some. The sample consists of more than 550,000 clones, roughly 86% of them appearing once. The germline V and J ends were trimmed by 10 bases and 0 bases, with 15 bases remaining between them. CDR3 size: 14 residues. Germline CDR1 and CDR2: MDHEN and SYDVKM. Separately, the same data were catalogued under a study of human thymus T cells.

V is TRBV28 and J is TRBJ1-1; D may be TRBD1 (5 bases). This receptor was obtained from a boy under two years old with a congenital heart defect. Sequenced: thymocytes. As DNA, the CDR3 is TGTGCCATCGGACATAATATCATGAACACTGAAGCTTTCTTT. Protein product: CAIGHNIMNTEAFF. The full variable domain, completed using reference TRBV28 and TRBJ1-1, is DVKVTQSSRYLVKRTGEKVFLECVQDMDHENMFWYRQDPGLGLRLIYFSYDVKMKEKGDIPEGYSVSREKKERFSLILESASTNQTSMYLCAIGHNIMNTEAFFGQGTRLTVV.